These T cell receptor beta chains were read from a single sample in a study of shared clonotypes between healthy human individuals. The assay was immunoSEQ multiplex PCR, and TCRdb's table has in-frame clones only and misses some. The sample includes around 1.4 million clones, about 98.5% seen only once; the top ten take around 0.38%. The sequenced sample was naive CD4+ T cells sorted from blood. Receptor source: a man aged 25 to 45 in good health. Both conserved end residues are part of each CDR3. Fields, in order: J gene, V gene, CDR3 protein.

TRBJ1-4 TRBV6-5 CASSSGQGGTNEKLFF
TRBJ2-3 TRBV5-6 CASSLPGLAGGTDTQYF
TRBJ2-7 TRBV6-5 CASSSESGSGYEQYF
TRBJ2-7 TRBV15 CATSRPGYEQYF
TRBJ2-7 TRBV9 CASSVGPGTGTNEQYF
TRBJ2-7 TRBV4-1 CASSQEDTRGEQYF
TRBJ1-2 TRBV7-6 CASSSRTGNYGYTF
TRBJ2-1 TRBV11-2 CASSNTSARGGYNEQFF
TRBJ2-2 TRBV18 CASSAREREYTGELFF
TRBJ2-7 TRBV10-3 CAISAAGEGYEQYF
TRBJ2-7 TRBV28 CASSFGGTPIYEQYF
TRBJ2-3 TRBV5-4 CASSSGTSGSPDTQYF
TRBJ2-5 TRBV9 CASSGDGTHQETQYF
TRBJ1-5 TRBV28 CASSLLDREDQPQHF
TRBJ2-7 TRBV11-2 CASSLGVSTETYEQYF
TRBJ1-2 TRBV7-8 CASSLLEGTGGYTF
TRBJ2-7 TRBV6-1 CASKSWVSEQYF
TRBJ1-2 TRBV10-3 CAISDLVNYGYTF
TRBJ2-5 TRBV2 CASSESLTLTSQETQYF
TRBJ2-1 TRBV19 CASSMWGAGASPSSYNEQFF
TRBJ2-5 TRBV7-8 CASSLAPGGETQYF
TRBJ1-2 TRBV7-2 CASSLETGNNYGYTF
TRBJ2-7 TRBV11-2 CASSTTRGGGPYEQYF
TRBJ2-7 TRBV7-8 CASRLRFDRGISYEQYF
TRBJ2-1 TRBV5-1 CASSLSGTAYNEQFF
TRBJ2-3 TRBV4-3 CASSQGDRDADTQYF
TRBJ1-1 TRBV19 CASKSGLNTEAFF
TRBJ2-7 TRBV27 CASSLGAGSYEQYF
TRBJ2-7 TRBV21-1 CASSKTRLSYEQYF
TRBJ2-1 TRBV7-2 CASSWRQGVINEQFF
TRBJ1-5 TRBV28 CASKPPSGGNQPQHF
TRBJ2-1 TRBV19 CATSRGSYNEQFF
TRBJ1-3 TRBV14 CASSQGDSGNTIYF
TRBJ2-2 TRBV28 CASSLTGGPNGELFF
TRBJ2-2 TRBV7-2 CASSLESGRELFF
TRBJ2-1 TRBV5-1 CASSVGLADYNEQFF
TRBJ2-7 TRBV6-5 CASRGSGSYEQYF
TRBJ2-3 TRBV11-2 CASSLAGSSTDTQYF
TRBJ2-2 TRBV7-6 CASSLAWTSRRELFF
TRBJ2-1 TRBV21-1 CASDQPGTGQFF
TRBJ2-5 TRBV5-4 CASSLRMTKETQYF
TRBJ2-7 TRBV25-1 CASSDPWTSTYEQYF
TRBJ2-3 TRBV6-1 CASSETGPADGKLEYF
TRBJ1-2 TRBV28 CASSFRQRYGYTF
TRBJ2-2 TRBV30 CAWSVLGIGELFF
TRBJ1-4 TRBV5-5 CASSVREDGEKLFF
TRBJ2-3 TRBV9 CASSVMGRLATDTQYF
TRBJ2-7 TRBV7-6 CASSLALRGGSSYEQYF
TRBJ2-1 TRBV13 CASSFPLAGGDEQFF
TRBJ2-7 TRBV5-4 CASSRPGQGYEQYF
TRBJ1-4 TRBV7-2 CASSSVVAAGEKLFF
TRBJ2-3 TRBV30 CAWMRGDTQYF
TRBJ2-3 TRBV7-2 CASSPPGLDTQYF
TRBJ2-1 TRBV14 CASSQDEAVGLAELKQFF
TRBJ2-7 TRBV10-3 CAITPGQGSYEQYF
TRBJ1-1 TRBV6-5 CASSYGGVNTEAFF